What follows is one T cell receptor beta chain and its context. No antigen is known for it. Tagging with unique molecular identifiers was a feature of the TCR beta cDNA libraries. Once roughly 0.95 to 10 million T cells were used, roughly 0.5 million cDNA molecules resulted. TCRdb fed the PCR reads into MiXCR, producing one record per CDR3 protein. The sample has hundreds of thousands of distinct CDR3 sequences; about 27% are singletons. The data are from a study of post-analysis software for immune sequencing data. The study, taken as a whole, reports: By F measure, samples from a shared preparation batch strongly co-clustered. Significantly lower normalized Chao1 diversity was seen in multiple sclerosis patients than in controls.

The receptor's source is a girl aged 10 to 17 with multiple sclerosis. The sequenced sample was blood.

The CDR3 DNA sequence: TGCGCCAGCAGCTTGGTCTCCGTGTACCAAGAGACCCAGTACTTC. It encodes CASSLVSVYQETQYF. This chain joins TRBV5-1 and TRBJ2-5; D uncertain. CDR1 and CDR2 from the germline V gene are SGHRS and YFSETQ. The CDR3 spans 15 residues. V was shortened by 0 bases and J by 0 bases, with 9 bases between the two germline ends.